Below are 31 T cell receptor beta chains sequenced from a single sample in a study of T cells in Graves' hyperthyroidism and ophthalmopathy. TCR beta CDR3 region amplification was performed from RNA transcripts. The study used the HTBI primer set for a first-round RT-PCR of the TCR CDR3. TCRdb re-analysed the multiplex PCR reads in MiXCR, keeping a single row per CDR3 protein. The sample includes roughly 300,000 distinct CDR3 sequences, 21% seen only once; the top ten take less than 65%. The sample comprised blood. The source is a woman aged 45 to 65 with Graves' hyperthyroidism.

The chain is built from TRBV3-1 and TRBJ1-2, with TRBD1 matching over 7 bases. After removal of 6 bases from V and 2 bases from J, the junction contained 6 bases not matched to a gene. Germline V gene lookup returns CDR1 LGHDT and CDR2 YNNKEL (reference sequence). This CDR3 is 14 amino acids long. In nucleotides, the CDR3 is TGTGCCAGCAGACTTACAGGGGTCAACTATGGCTACACCTTC. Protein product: CASRLTGVNYGYTF.

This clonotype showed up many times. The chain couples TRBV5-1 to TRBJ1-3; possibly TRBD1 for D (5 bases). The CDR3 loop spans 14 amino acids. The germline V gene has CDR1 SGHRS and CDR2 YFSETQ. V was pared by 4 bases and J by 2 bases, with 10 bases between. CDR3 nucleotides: TGCGCCAGCAGCCCAGGGACGGCTGGAAACACCATATATTTT. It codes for CASSPGTAGNTIYF. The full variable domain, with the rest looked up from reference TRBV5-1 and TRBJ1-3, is KAGVTQTPRYLIKTRGQQVTLSCSPISGHRSVSWYQQTPGQGLQFLFEYFSETQRNKGNFPGRFSGRQFSNSRSEMNVSTLELGDSALYLCASSPGTAGNTIYFGEGSWLTVV.

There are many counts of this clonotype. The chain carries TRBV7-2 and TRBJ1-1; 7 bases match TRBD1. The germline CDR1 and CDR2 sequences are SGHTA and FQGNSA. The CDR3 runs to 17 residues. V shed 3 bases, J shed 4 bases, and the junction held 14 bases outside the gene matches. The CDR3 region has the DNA TGTGCCAGCAGCTTGTGGGGTCAGACAGGGTTGAGCACTGAAGCTTTCTTT. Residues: CASSLWGQTGLSTEAFF.

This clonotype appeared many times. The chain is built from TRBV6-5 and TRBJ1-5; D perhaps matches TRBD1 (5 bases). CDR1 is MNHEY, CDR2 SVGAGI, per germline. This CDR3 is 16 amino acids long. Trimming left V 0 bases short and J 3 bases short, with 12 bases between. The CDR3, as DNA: TGTGCCAGCAGTTACTCGGGCAGGGCCTTCAATCAGCCCCAGCATTTT. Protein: CASSYSGRAFNQPQHF.

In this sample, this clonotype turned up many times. The CDR3 region has the DNA TGTGCCAGCAGTTTGGGGACACATACCTACGAGCAGTACTTC. It is translated as CASSLGTHTYEQYF. V gene TRBV28 combines with J gene TRBJ2-7; possibly TRBD1 for D (6 bases). The germline V and J ends were trimmed by 3 bases and 2 bases, with 11 bases remaining between them. This CDR3 contains 14 residues. Germline values: CDR1 MDHEN, CDR2 SYDVKM.

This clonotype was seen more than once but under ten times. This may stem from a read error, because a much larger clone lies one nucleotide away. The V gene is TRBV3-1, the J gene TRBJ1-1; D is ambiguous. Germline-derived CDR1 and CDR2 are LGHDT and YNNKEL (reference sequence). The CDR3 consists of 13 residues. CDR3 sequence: CASSQDPGTGAFF. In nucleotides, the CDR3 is TGTGCCAGCAGCCAAGATCCCGGCACTGGAGCTTTCTTT.

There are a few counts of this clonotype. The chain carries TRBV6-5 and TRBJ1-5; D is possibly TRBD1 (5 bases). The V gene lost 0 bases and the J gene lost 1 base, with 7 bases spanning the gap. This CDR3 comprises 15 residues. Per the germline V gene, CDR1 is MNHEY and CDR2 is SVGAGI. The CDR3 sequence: CASSYSSGSNQPQHF. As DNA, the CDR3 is TGTGCCAGCAGTTACTCTTCAGGGAGCAATCAGCCCCAGCATTTT.

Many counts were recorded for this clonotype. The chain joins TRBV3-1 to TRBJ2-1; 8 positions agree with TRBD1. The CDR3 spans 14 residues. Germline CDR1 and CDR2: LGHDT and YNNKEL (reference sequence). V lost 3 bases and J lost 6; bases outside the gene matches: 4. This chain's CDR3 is CASSHGQGGNEQFF. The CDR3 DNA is TGTGCCAGCAGCCACGGACAGGGAGGCAATGAGCAGTTCTTC.

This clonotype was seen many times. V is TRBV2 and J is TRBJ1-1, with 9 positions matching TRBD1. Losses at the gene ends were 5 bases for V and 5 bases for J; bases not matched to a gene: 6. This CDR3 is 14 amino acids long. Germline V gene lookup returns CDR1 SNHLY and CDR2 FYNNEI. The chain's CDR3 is CASSQETGGTEAFF. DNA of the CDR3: TGTGCCAGCAGTCAGGAGACAGGGGGGACTGAAGCTTTCTTT. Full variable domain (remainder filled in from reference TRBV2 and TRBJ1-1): EPEVTQTPSHQVTQMGQEVILRCVPISNHLYFYWYRQILGQKVEFLVSFYNNEISEKSEIFDDQFSVERPDGSNFTLKIRSTKLEDSAMYFCASSQETGGTEAFFGQGTRLTVV.

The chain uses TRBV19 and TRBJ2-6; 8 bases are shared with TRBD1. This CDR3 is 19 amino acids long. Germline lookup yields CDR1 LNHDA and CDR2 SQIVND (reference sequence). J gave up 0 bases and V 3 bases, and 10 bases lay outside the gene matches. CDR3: CASSIKSGGTPSGANVLTF. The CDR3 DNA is TGTGCCAGTAGTATCAAATCAGGGGGCACCCCCTCTGGGGCCAACGTCCTGACTTTC. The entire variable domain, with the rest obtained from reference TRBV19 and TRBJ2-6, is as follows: DGGITQSPKYLFRKEGQNVTLSCEQNLNHDAMYWYRQDPGQGLRLIYYSQIVNDFQKGDIAEGYSVSREKKESFPLTVTSAQKNPTAFYLCASSIKSGGTPSGANVLTFGAGSRLTVL.

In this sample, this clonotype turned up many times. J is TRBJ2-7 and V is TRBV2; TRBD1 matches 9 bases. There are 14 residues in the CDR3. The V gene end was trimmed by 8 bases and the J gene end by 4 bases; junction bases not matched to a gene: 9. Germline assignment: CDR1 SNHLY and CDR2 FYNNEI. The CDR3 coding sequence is TGTGCCAGCCGGCCGGGACAGGGATCGTACGAGCAGTACTTC. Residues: CASRPGQGSYEQYF.

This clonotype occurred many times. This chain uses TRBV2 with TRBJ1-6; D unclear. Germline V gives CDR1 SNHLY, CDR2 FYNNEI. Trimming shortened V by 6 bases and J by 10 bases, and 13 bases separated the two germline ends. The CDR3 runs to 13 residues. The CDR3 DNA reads TGTGCCAGCAGCATACAGATGGCATCACCCCTCCACTTT. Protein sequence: CASSIQMASPLHF.

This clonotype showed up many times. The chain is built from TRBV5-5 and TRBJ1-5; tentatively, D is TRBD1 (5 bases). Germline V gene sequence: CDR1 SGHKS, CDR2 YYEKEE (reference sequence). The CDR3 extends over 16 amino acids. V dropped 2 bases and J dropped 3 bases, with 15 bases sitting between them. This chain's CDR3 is CASSLGVRRNNQPQHF. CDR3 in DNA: TGTGCCAGCAGCTTAGGGGTACGTCGAAACAATCAGCCCCAGCATTTT.

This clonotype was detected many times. Written as DNA, the CDR3 is TGTGCCAGCAGTCCACGCGGCAGGGGGAACACTGAAGCTTTCTTT. Translating it yields CASSPRGRGNTEAFF. The chain recombines TRBV6-2 or TRBV6-3 with TRBJ1-1, with D possibly TRBD1 on 6 matching bases. The V end was cut by 5 bases, the J end by 1 base, with 14 bases between. Germline V lookup: CDR1 MNHEY, CDR2 SVGEGT. This CDR3 comprises 15 residues.

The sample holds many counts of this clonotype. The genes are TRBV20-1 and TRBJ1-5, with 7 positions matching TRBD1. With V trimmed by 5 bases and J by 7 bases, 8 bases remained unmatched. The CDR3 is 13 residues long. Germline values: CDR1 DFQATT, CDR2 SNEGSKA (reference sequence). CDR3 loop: CSAVQGVGQPQHF. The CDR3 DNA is TGCAGTGCTGTTCAGGGGGTAGGCCAGCCCCAGCATTTT.

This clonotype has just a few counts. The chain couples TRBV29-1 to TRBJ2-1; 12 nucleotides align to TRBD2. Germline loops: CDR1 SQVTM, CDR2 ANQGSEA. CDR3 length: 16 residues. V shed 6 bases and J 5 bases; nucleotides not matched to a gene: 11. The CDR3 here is CSVETSGRGGHNEQFF. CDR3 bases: TGCAGCGTGGAGACTAGCGGGAGAGGTGGCCACAATGAGCAGTTCTTC.

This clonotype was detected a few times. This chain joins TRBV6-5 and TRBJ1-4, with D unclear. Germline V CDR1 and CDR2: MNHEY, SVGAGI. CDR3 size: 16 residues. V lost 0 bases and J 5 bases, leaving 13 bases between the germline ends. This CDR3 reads CASSYSGPSKNEKLFF. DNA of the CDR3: TGTGCCAGCAGTTACTCGGGCCCGAGTAAAAATGAAAAACTGTTTTTT.

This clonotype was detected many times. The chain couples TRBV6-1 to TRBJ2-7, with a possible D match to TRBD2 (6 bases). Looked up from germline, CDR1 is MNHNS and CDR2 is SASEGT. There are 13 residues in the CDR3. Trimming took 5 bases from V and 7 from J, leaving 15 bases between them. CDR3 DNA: TGTGCCAGCAGTTACCCCGGCGCGGGGGAGCAGTACTTC. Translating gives CASSYPGAGEQYF.

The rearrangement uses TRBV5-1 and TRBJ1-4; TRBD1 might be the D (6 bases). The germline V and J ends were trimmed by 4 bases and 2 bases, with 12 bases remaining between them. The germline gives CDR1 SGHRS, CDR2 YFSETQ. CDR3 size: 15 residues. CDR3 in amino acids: CASSRYTGTNEKLFF. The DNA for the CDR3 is TGCGCCAGCAGCAGGTACACAGGGACTAATGAAAAACTGTTTTTT.

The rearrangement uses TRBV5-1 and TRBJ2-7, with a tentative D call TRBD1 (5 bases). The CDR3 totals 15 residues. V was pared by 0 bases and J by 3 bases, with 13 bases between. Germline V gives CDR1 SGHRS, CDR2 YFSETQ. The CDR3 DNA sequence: TGCGCCAGCAGCTTGGACCCAGGGTATAACTACGAGCAGTACTTC. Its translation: CASSLDPGYNYEQYF.

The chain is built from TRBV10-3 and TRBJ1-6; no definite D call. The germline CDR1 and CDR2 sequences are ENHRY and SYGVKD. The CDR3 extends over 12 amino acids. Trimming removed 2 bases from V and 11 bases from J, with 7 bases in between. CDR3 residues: CAISEQTTPLHF. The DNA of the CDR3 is TGTGCCATCAGTGAGCAGACTACACCCCTCCACTTT.

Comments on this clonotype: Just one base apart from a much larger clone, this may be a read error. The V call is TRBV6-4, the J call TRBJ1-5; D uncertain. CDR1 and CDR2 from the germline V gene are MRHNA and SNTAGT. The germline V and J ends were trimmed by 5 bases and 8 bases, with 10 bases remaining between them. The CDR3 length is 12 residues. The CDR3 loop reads CASSLTVKPQHF. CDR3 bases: TGTGCCAGCAGTTTAACGGTGAAGCCCCAGCATTTT.

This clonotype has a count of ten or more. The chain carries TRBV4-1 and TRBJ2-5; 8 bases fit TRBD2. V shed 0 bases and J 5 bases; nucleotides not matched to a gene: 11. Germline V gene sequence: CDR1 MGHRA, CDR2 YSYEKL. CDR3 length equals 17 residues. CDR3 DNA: TGCGCCAGCAGCCAAGAACCCAGCGGGAGCCCTCTTGAGACCCAGTACTTC. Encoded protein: CASSQEPSGSPLETQYF.

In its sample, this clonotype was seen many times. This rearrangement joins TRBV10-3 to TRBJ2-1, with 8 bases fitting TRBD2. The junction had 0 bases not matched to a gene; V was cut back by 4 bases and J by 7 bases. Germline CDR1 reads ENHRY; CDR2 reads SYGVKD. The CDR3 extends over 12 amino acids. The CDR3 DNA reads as TGTGCCATCAGTGGCGGGGGGAATGAGCAGTTCTTC. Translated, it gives CAISGGGNEQFF.

CDR3 sequence: CATSDPLAGGGYTQYF. In DNA form, the CDR3 reads TGTGCCACCAGTGACCCACTAGCGGGGGGTGGGTATACGCAGTATTTT. The rearrangement joins TRBV24-1 to TRBJ2-3; 12 nucleotides line up with TRBD2. Trimming removed 4 bases from V and 7 bases from J; junction bases left unmatched: 8. The CDR3 covers 16 residues. Germline assignment: CDR1 KGHDR and CDR2 SFDVKD.

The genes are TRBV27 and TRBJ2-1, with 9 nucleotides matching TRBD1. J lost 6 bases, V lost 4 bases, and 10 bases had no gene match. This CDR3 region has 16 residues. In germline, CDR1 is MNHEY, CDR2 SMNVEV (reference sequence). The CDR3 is CASSSRDRAVGNEQFF. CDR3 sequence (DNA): TGTGCCAGCAGTTCCCGGGACAGGGCTGTAGGCAATGAGCAGTTCTTC.

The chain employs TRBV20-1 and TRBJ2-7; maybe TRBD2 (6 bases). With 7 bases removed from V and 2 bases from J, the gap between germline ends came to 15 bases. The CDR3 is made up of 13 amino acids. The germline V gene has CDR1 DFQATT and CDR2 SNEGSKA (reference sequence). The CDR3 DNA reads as TGCAGTGGGGTGGGGGGAGGTGCCTACGAGCAGTACTTC. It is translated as CSGVGGGAYEQYF.

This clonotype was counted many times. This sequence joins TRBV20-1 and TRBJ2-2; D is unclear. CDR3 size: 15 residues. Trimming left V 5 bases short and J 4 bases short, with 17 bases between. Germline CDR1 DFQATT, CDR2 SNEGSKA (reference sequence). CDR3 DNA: TGCAGTGCTGCCCCCCCTGCCCATGGCACCGGGGAGCTGTTTTTT. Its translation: CSAAPPAHGTGELFF.

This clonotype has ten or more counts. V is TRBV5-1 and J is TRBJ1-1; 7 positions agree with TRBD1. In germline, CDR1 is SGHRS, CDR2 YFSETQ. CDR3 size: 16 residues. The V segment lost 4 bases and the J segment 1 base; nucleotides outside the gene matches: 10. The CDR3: CASSPRQGAGNTEAFF. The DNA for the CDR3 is TGCGCCAGCAGCCCCCGACAGGGCGCCGGGAACACTGAAGCTTTCTTT.

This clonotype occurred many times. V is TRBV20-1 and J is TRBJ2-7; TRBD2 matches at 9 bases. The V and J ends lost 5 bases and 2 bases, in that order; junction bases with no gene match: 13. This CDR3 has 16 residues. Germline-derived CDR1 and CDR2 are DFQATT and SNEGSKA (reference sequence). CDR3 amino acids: CSAGGRALQETYEQYF. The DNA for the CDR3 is TGCAGTGCTGGCGGGAGGGCCCTGCAGGAAACCTACGAGCAGTACTTC.

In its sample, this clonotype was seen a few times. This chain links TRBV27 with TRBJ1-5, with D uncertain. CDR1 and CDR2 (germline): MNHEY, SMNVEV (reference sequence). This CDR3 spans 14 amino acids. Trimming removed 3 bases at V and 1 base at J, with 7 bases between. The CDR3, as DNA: TGTGCCAGCAGTTTTCTGGGGAGCAATCAGCCCCAGCATTTT. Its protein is CASSFLGSNQPQHF.